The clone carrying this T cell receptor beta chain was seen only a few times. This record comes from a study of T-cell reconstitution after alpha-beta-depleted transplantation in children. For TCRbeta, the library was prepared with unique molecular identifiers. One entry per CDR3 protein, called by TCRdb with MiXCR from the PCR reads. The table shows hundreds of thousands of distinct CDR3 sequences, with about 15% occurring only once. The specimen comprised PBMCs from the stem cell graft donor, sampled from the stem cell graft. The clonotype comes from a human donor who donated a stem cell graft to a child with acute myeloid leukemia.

CDR3 loop: CASSSPGQANYGYTF. The CDR3 DNA reads as TGTGCCAGCAGTTCCCCCGGACAGGCTAACTATGGCTACACCTTC. This rearrangement joins TRBV6-5 to TRBJ1-2; 7 nucleotides agree with TRBD1. The CDR3 contains 15 residues. Germline V gives CDR1 MNHEY, CDR2 SVGAGI. Trimming cost V 4 bases and J 0 bases; bases outside gene matches: 5.